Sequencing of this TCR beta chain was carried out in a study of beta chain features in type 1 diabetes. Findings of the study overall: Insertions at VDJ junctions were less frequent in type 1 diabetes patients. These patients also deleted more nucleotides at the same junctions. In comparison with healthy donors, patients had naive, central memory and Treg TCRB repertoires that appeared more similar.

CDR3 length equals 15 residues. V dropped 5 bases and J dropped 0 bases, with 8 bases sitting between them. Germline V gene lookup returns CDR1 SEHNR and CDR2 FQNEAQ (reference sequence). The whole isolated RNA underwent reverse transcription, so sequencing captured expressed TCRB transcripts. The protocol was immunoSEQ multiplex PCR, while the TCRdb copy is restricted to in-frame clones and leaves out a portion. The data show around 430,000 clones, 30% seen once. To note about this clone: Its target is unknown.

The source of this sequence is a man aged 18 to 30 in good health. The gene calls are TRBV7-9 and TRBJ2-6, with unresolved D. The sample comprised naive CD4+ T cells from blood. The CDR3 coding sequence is TGTGCCAGCAGCCGACGGGCCTCTGGGGCCAACGTCCTGACTTTC. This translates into CASSRRASGANVLTF.